Listed here are 8 T cell receptor beta chains from one sample, sequenced in a study of shared clonotypes between healthy human individuals. Sequenced by immunoSEQ multiplex PCR; TCRdb stores in-frame clones only, minus some. This table holds some 1.5 million clones, more than 95% found once. Sequenced input: naive CD4+ T cells sorted from blood. Noted subset: CD45RA+ positively selected. The source is a man younger than 45 in good health.

This clone was seen once. The chain is built from TRBV20-1 and TRBJ2-5, with D unresolved. CDR1 is DFQATT and CDR2 is SNEGSKA in the germline V gene (reference sequence). Trimming cost V 6 bases and J 9 bases, with 14 bases left between them. The CDR3 runs 11 residues. The CDR3 coding sequence is TGCAGTGCGCGTCGCTCGATGTCCCAGTACTTC. Translating gives CSARRSMSQYF.

The V and J genes are TRBV7-2 and TRBJ2-2; a possible D gene is TRBD1 (5 bases). This CDR3 is 15 amino acids long. Germline CDR1 SGHTA, CDR2 FQGNSA. V was clipped by 5 bases and J by 2 bases, with 12 bases between them. This chain's CDR3 is CASSTRQRNTGELFF. The CDR3 nucleotides read TGTGCCAGCAGCACACGACAGAGAAACACCGGGGAGCTGTTTTTT.

This sequence joins TRBV5-1 and TRBJ2-5; 7 nucleotides align to TRBD1. The DNA end is a closer match to TRBJ2-7, so the J assignment may be wrong. The CDR3 runs to 15 residues. CDR1 and CDR2 (germline): SGHRS, YFSETQ. The CDR3 nucleotides are TGCGCCAGCAGCTTGGTGGTAGGGGGCACCTACGAGCAGTACTTC. Encoded protein: CASSLVVGGTYEQYF.

The chain couples TRBV5-1 to TRBJ2-5; maybe TRBD2 (6 bases). CDR1 is SGHRS, CDR2 YFSETQ, per germline. V was clipped by 4 bases and J by 2 bases, with 9 bases between them. This CDR3 comprises 13 residues. This CDR3 is CASSRESQETQYF. DNA for the CDR3: TGCGCCAGCAGCCGGGAGAGTCAAGAGACCCAGTACTTC.

This chain uses TRBV4-3 with TRBJ2-5; 7 nucleotides match TRBD1. The CDR3 loop spans 17 amino acids. Unmatched junction bases numbered 13, after V lost 4 bases and J lost 2 bases. CDR1 is LGHNA, CDR2 YSLEER, per germline. CDR3 sequence (DNA): TGCGCCAGCAGCCGCTACAGAGGACAGGCACAACAAGAGACCCAGTACTTC. Amino acids: CASSRYRGQAQQETQYF.

This clone was seen a single time. The chain employs TRBV20-1 and TRBJ1-2, with D unclear. This CDR3 has 11 amino acids. Germline CDR1 is DFQATT and CDR2 is SNEGSKA (reference sequence). Trimming removed 0 bases from V and 5 bases from J, with 4 bases in between. The CDR3 DNA reads TGCAGTGCTAGAGATTATTATGGCTACACCTTC. It yields the protein CSARDYYGYTF.

The rearrangement joins TRBV2 to TRBJ2-3; D gene uncertain. CDR1 is SNHLY, CDR2 FYNNEI, per germline. The CDR3 is made up of 12 amino acids. V gave up 6 bases and J gave up 2 bases, with 6 bases separating them. The CDR3 spells CASSLTTDTQYF. The CDR3 coding sequence is TGTGCCAGCAGCCTAACCACAGATACGCAGTATTTT.

The sample holds one count of this clone. The rearrangement uses TRBV6-1 and TRBJ1-3; D ambiguous. CDR3 length: 15 amino acids. Germline V gene data show CDR1 as MNHNS and CDR2 as SASEGT. The V and J ends lost 6 bases and 0 bases respectively, with 12 bases between them. The CDR3 region is CASRTDGASGNTIYF. Written as DNA, the CDR3 is TGTGCCAGCAGGACCGACGGAGCCTCTGGAAACACCATATATTTT.